Sequencing of this TCR beta chain was carried out in a study of blood T cell repertoires in COVID-19. Overall study context: Material from acute and convalescent COVID-19 was sourced from the United States, Italy and Spain. Sources were T cells, B-cell-depleted T cells, or PBMCs; the material itself was cDNA or gDNA.

Authors' processing steps: Estimated nucleated cell counts came from reference gene primer amplification. Assay used: immunoSEQ multiplex PCR; TCRdb lists only in-frame clones, some missing. V, J and clone size are those of that table, while D and trimming were read from the DNA. The repertoire has around 29,000 clones, 85% of them found once; the top ten carry approximately 15%. This CDR3 contains 16 residues. The V and J ends lost 3 bases and 5 bases respectively, with 19 bases between them. Germline loops: CDR1 KGHSH, CDR2 LQKENI. The sequenced sample was peripheral blood. The clonotype originates from a woman aged 55-70 years with active COVID-19. This sequence joins TRBV18 and TRBJ1-1; possible D gene TRBD1, 5 bases. The CDR3, as DNA: TGTGCCAGCTCACCTTTCAGGGTGACCGTAGGGACTGAAGCTTTCTTT. Translation gives CASSPFRVTVGTEAFF. Variable domain in full (rest from reference TRBV18 and TRBJ1-1): NAGVMQNPRHLVRRRGQEARLRCSPMKGHSHVYWYRQLPEEGLKFMVYLQKENIIDESGMPKERFSAEFPKEGPSILRIQQVVRGDSAAYFCASSPFRVTVGTEAFFGQGTRLTVV.